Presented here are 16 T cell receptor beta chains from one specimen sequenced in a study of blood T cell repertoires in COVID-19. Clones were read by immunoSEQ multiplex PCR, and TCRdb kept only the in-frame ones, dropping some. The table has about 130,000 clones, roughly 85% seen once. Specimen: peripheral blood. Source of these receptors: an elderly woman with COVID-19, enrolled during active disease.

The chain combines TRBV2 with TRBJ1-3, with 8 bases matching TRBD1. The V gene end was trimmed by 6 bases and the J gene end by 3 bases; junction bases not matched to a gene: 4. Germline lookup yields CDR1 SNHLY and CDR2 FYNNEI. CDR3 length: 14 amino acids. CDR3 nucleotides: TGTGCCAGCAGCGAAACAGGGGGTGGAAACACCATATATTTT. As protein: CASSETGGGNTIYF.

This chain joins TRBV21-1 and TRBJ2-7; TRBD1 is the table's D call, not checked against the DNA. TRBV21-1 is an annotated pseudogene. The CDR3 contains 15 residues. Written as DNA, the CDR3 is TGTGCCAGCAGCCTCCAGCAGGTCTATTCCTACGAGCAGTACTTC. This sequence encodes CASSLQQVYSYEQYF.

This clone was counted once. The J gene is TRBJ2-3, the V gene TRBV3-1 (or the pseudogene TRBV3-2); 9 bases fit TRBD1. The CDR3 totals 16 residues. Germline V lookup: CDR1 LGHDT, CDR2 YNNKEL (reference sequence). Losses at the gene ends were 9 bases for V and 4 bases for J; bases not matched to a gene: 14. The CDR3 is CARMATTGGFADTQYF. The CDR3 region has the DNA TGTGCCAGGATGGCAACGACAGGGGGGTTTGCAGATACGCAGTATTTT.

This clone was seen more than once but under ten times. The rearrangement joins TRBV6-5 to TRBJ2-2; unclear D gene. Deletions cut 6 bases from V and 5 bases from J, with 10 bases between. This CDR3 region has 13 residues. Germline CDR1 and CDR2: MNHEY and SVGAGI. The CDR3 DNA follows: TGTGCCAGCAGGGCAGACAAGACCGGGGAGCTGTTTTTT. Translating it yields CASRADKTGELFF.

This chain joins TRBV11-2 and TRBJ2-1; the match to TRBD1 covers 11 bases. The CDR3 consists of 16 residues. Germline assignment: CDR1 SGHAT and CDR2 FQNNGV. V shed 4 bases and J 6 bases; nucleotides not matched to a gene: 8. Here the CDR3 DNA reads TGTGCCAGCAGCTACACCGGGACAGGGGGTCGCAATGAGCAGTTCTTC. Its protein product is CASSYTGTGGRNEQFF.

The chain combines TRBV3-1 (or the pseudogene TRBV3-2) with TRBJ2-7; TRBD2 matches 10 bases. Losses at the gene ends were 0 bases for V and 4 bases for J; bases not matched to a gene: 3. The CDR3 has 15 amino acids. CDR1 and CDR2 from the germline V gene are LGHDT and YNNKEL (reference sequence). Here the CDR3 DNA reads TGTGCCAGCAGCCAAGATACTAGCGGGAAATACGAGCAGTACTTC. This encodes CASSQDTSGKYEQYF.

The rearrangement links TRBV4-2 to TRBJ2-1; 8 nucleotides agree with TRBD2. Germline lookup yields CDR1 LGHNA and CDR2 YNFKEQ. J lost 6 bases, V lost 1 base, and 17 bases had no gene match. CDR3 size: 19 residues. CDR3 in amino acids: CASSQVGASGAGVGNEQFF. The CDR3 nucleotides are TGTGCCAGCAGCCAAGTAGGGGCGTCCGGAGCGGGAGTAGGCAATGAGCAGTTCTTC.

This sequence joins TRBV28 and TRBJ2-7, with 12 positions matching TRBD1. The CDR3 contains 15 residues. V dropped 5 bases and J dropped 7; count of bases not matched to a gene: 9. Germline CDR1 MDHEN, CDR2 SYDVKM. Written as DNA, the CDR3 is TGTGCCAGCAGTAAGCCGGGACAGGGGGCTAGGGAGCAGTACTTC. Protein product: CASSKPGQGAREQYF.

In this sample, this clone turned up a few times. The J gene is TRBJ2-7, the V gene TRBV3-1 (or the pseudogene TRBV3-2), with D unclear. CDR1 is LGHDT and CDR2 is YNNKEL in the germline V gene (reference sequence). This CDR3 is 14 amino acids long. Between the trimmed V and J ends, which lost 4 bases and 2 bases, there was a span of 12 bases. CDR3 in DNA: TGTGCCAGCAGCCCCGCCAACAGAGCCTACGAGCAGTACTTC. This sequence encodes CASSPANRAYEQYF.

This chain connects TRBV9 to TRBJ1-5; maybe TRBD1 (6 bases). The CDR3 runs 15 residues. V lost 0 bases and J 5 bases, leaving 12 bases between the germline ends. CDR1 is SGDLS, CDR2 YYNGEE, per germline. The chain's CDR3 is CASSVEGVGDQPQHF. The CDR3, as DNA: TGTGCCAGCAGCGTAGAGGGGGTAGGGGATCAGCCCCAGCATTTT.

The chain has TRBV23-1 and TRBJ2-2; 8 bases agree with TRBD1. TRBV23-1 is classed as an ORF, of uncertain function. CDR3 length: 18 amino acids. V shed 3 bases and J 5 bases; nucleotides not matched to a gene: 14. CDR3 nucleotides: TGCGCCAGCAGTCACCCTCGCCGACAGGGGTCGGGGACCGGGGAGCTGTTTTTT. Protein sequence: CASSHPRRQGSGTGELFF.

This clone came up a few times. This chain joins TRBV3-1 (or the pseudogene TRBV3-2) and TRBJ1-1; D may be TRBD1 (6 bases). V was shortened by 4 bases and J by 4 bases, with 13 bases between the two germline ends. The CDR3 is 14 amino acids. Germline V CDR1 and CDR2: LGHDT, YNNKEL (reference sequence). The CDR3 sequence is CASSPQGQGTEAFF. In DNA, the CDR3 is TGTGCCAGCAGCCCACAGGGTCAGGGCACTGAAGCTTTCTTT.

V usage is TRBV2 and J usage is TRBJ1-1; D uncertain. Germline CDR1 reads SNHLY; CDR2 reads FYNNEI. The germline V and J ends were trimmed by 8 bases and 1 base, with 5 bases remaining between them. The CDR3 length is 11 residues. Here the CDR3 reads CASGRNTEAFF. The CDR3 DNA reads TGTGCCAGCGGGAGGAACACTGAAGCTTTCTTT.

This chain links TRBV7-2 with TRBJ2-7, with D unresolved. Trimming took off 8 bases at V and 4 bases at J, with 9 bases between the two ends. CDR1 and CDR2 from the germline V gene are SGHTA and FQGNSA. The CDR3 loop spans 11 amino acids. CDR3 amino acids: CASDSGYEQYF. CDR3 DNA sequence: TGTGCCAGCGACTCGGGTTACGAGCAGTACTTC.

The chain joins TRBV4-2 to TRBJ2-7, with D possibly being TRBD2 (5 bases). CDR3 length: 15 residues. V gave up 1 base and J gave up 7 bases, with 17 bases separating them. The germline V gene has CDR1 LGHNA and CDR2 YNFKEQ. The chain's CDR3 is CASSQGVTAGWEQYF. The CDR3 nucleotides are TGTGCCAGCAGCCAAGGAGTCACGGCGGGTTGGGAGCAGTACTTC.

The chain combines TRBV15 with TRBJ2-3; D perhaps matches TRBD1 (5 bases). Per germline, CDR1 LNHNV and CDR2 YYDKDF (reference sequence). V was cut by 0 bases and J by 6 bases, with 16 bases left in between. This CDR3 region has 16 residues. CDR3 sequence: CATSRDNPRAVDTQYF. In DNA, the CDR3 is TGTGCCACCAGCAGAGATAATCCCAGGGCGGTGGATACGCAGTATTTT.